Listed here are 29 T cell receptor beta chains from one sample, sequenced in a study of Ad26.COV2.S vaccination and SARS-CoV-2 variants (dated by TCRdb to about 2021). The receptor library was made with the immunoSEQ multiplex PCR assay. TCRdb mirrors the immuneACCESS table, restricted to in-frame sequences. Some clones are absent from its copies; in checked studies, under half trace to an unresolved V gene, and the reason for the others is unknown. The sample table holds 350,000 to 400,000 clones, of which 80% to 90% were seen once. The ten largest clones represent about 3.6% of the sample. The treatment or condition label for this specimen denotes: roughly 19 received Ad26.COV2.S at low or high dose, single or two shots; about 5 received placebo; per-sample allocation not given. For vaccine and placebo recipients, the sequenced repertoires came from samples collected on day 63 after the first injection.

The sample here was peripheral blood, taken in a trial of Ad26.COV2.S vaccine versus placebo. All receptors derive from a person aged 18 to 59 who received the Ad26.COV2.S COVID-19 vaccine or a placebo.

The rearrangement links TRBV11-2 to TRBJ2-6; D gene unclear. This CDR3 spans 15 amino acids. The germline CDR1 and CDR2 sequences are SGHAT and FQNNGV. The germline V and J ends were trimmed by 5 bases and 3 bases, with 11 bases remaining between them. The CDR3 nucleotides are TGTGCCAGCAGCCCCTCCCCGGTTGGGGCCAACGTCCTGACTTTC. This gives the protein CASSPSPVGANVLTF.

V usage is TRBV5-8 and J usage is TRBJ2-7; perhaps TRBD1 as D (6 bases). The CDR3 totals 15 residues. Trimming took 4 bases from V and 5 from J, leaving 19 bases between them. Germline lookup yields CDR1 SGHTS and CDR2 YDEGEE. CDR3 DNA sequence: TGTGCCAGCAGCGCAACAGGGTGGATAAGGAACGAGCAGTACTTC. Translation: CASSATGWIRNEQYF.

The gene calls are TRBV19 and TRBJ1-1, with a possible D match to TRBD1 (6 bases). Germline V lookup: CDR1 LNHDA, CDR2 SQIVND (reference sequence). V was shortened by 7 bases and J by 5 bases, with 17 bases between the two germline ends. CDR3 length: 14 amino acids. CDR3 DNA sequence: TGTGCCAGTACGAAACAGGGTCCGGGGACTGAAGCTTTCTTT. Amino acid sequence: CASTKQGPGTEAFF. The complete variable domain, with remaining parts taken from reference TRBV19 and TRBJ1-1, reads DGGITQSPKYLFRKEGQNVTLSCEQNLNHDAMYWYRQDPGQGLRLIYYSQIVNDFQKGDIAEGYSVSREKKESFPLTVTSAQKNPTAFYLCASTKQGPGTEAFFGQGTRLTVV.

V gene TRBV15 combines with J gene TRBJ1-4, with D tentatively TRBD1 (5 bases). Germline-derived CDR1 and CDR2 are LNHNV and YYDKDF (reference sequence). The CDR3 spans 15 residues. V was trimmed by 3 bases and J by 8 bases, leaving 16 bases between them. CDR3 coding DNA: TGTGCCACCAGCAGGGGGACGGGGGGGAACGAAAAACTGTTTTTT. Protein: CATSRGTGGNEKLFF.

The rearrangement joins TRBV11-2 to TRBJ2-7, with a weak D call TRBD1 (6 bases). The CDR3 covers 15 residues. Germline V gene lookup returns CDR1 SGHAT and CDR2 FQNNGV. V was pared by 4 bases and J by 6 bases, with 19 bases between. The CDR3 DNA follows: TGTGCCAGCAGCTCCCCGACAGGAAGGCGGCTCGAGCAGTACTTC. This encodes CASSSPTGRRLEQYF. Drawing the rest from reference TRBV11-2 and TRBJ2-7, the complete variable domain is EAGVAQSPRYKIIEKRQSVAFWCNPISGHATLYWYQQILGQGPKLLIQFQNNGVVDDSQLPKDRFSAERLKGVDSTLKIQPAKLEDSAVYLCASSSPTGRRLEQYFGPGTRLTVT.

The rearrangement links TRBV19 to TRBJ1-5; 7 nucleotides agree with TRBD1. Germline values: CDR1 LNHDA, CDR2 SQIVND (reference sequence). The CDR3 has 16 residues. The trim removed 0 bases at V and 1 base at J, leaving 3 bases unmatched. In DNA form, the CDR3 reads TGTGCCAGTAGTATAGATTACAGGGGAAGCAATCAGCCCCAGCATTTT. Amino acid sequence: CASSIDYRGSNQPQHF.

The V gene is TRBV6-4, the J gene TRBJ2-3; no reliable D call. V lost 1 base and J lost 0, with 8 bases in between. Germline lookup yields CDR1 MRHNA and CDR2 SNTAGT. CDR3 size: 15 residues. In DNA, the CDR3 is TGTGCCAGCAGTGACTTCGTGGGTAGCACAGATACGCAGTATTTT. Its protein product is CASSDFVGSTDTQYF.

This clone is a singleton in its sample. This sequence may be a read error, since a much larger clone differs from it by one base. This sequence joins TRBV6-2 or TRBV6-3 and TRBJ1-1, with D unclear. Germline-derived CDR1 and CDR2 are MNHEY and SVGEGT. The CDR3 sequence is 11 residues long. V was clipped by 2 bases and J by 4 bases, with 2 bases between them. In DNA form, the CDR3 reads TGTGCCAGCAGTTACACCACTGAAGCTTTCTTT. Protein: CASSYTTEAFF.

The chain combines TRBV20-1 with TRBJ2-2; 11 bases are shared with TRBD2. Germline V gives CDR1 DFQATT, CDR2 SNEGSKA (reference sequence). V was pared by 3 bases and J by 7 bases, with 7 bases of the junction left unmatched. This CDR3 has 15 residues. In DNA form, the CDR3 reads TGCAGTGCTAGTCGGTTAGCGGGGGGGTTCGGGGAGCTGTTTTTT. Translated: CSASRLAGGFGELFF.

This chain links TRBV7-8 with TRBJ2-6; the D call may be TRBD1 or TRBD2 (6 bases each). CDR3 size: 14 residues. Trimming took 10 bases from V and 6 from J, leaving 16 bases between them. The V gene's germline CDR1 is SGHVS and CDR2 FQNEAQ. The CDR3 is CAIRETGSANVLTF. The CDR3, as DNA: TGTGCCATCCGGGAGACAGGATCGGCCAACGTCCTGACTTTC. Full variable domain (rest looked up from reference TRBV7-8 and TRBJ2-6): GAGVSQSPRYKVAKRGQDVALRCDPISGHVSLFWYQQALGQGPEFLTYFQNEAQLDKSGLPSDRFFAERPEGSVSTLKIQRTQQEDSAVYLCAIRETGSANVLTFGAGSRLTVL.

This clone showed up just once. This chain uses TRBV7-8 with TRBJ2-5; D is unclear. The CDR3 runs 13 residues. Trimming removed 0 bases from V and 2 bases from J, with 4 bases in between. Germline CDR1 SGHVS, CDR2 FQNEAQ. The DNA for the CDR3 is TGTGCCAGCAGCTTAGCGCTACAAGAGACCCAGTACTTC. It specifies CASSLALQETQYF.

V and J are TRBV2 and TRBJ1-2; D possibly corresponds to TRBD1 (5 bases). V was pared by 6 bases and J by 1 base, with 21 bases between. Per the germline V gene, CDR1 is SNHLY and CDR2 is FYNNEI. The CDR3 covers 17 residues. The CDR3 bases are TGTGCCAGCAGACCCCGGGGCAGGGAGACCCGTAACTATGGCTACACCTTC. Residues: CASRPRGRETRNYGYTF. The full variable domain, completed using reference TRBV2 and TRBJ1-2, is EPEVTQTPSHQVTQMGQEVILRCVPISNHLYFYWYRQILGQKVEFLVSFYNNEISEKSEIFDDQFSVERPDGSNFTLKIRSTKLEDSAMYFCASRPRGRETRNYGYTFGSGTRLTVV.

Concerning this clone: The sample contains more than one DNA sequence encoding this CDR3. The rearrangement uses TRBV4-1 and TRBJ1-2; 10 positions agree with TRBD1. The V and J ends lost 0 bases and 8 bases, in that order; junction bases with no gene match: 0. The CDR3 covers 13 residues. Germline lookup yields CDR1 MGHRA and CDR2 YSYEKL. DNA of the CDR3: TGCGCCAGCAGCCAAGAGGACAGGGGGGGCTACACCTTC. It translates to CASSQEDRGGYTF.

The chain has TRBV25-1 and TRBJ2-5; tentative D call: TRBD2 (6 bases). The germline V and J ends were trimmed by 3 bases and 0 bases, with 14 bases remaining between them. The germline gives CDR1 MGHDK, CDR2 SYGVNS. The CDR3 has 16 residues. Here the CDR3 DNA reads TGTGCCAGCAGTGATTCGAGCGGGCGGTACCAAGAGACCCAGTACTTC. It specifies CASSDSSGRYQETQYF.

The chain uses TRBV3-1 (or the pseudogene TRBV3-2) and TRBJ2-3; D is perhaps TRBD2 (6 bases). CDR1 is LGHDT and CDR2 is YNNKEL in the germline V gene (reference sequence). The CDR3 is made up of 17 amino acids. V shed 3 bases and J shed 2 bases, with 18 bases lying between them. The chain's CDR3 is CASSQQFDSGHTDTQYF. DNA for the CDR3: TGTGCCAGCAGCCAGCAGTTTGATAGCGGACACACAGATACGCAGTATTTT.

This sequence joins TRBV30 and TRBJ2-2; a weak D match, TRBD2 (6 bases). The CDR3 has 15 amino acids. V shed 0 bases and J shed 3 bases, with 11 bases lying between them. CDR1 is GTSNPN and CDR2 is SVGIG in the germline V gene (reference sequence). CDR3 amino acids: CAWSVTGVHTGELFF. CDR3 sequence (DNA): TGTGCCTGGAGTGTAACGGGGGTACACACCGGGGAGCTGTTTTTT.

This chain joins TRBV12-3 or TRBV12-4 and TRBJ1-1; D gene unclear. V was shortened by 6 bases and J by 3 bases, with 11 bases between the two germline ends. The CDR3 loop spans 13 amino acids. The CDR3 region is CASRRPRDTEAFF. The CDR3 DNA sequence: TGTGCCAGCAGGCGCCCCCGGGACACTGAAGCTTTCTTT.

The chain joins TRBV7-6 to TRBJ1-5; no clear D. With 2 bases removed from V and 4 bases from J, the gap between germline ends came to 12 bases. The CDR3 contains 15 residues. Germline CDR1 and CDR2: SGHVS and FNYEAQ. CDR3 coding DNA: TGTGCCAGCAGCTTATTTGGGGTCGGGAATCAGCCCCAGCATTTT. This sequence encodes CASSLFGVGNQPQHF.

The chain uses TRBV5-4 and TRBJ1-1; perhaps TRBD1 as D (5 bases). This CDR3 is 13 amino acids long. V was cut by 6 bases and J by 1 base, with 10 bases left in between. Germline V gene lookup returns CDR1 SGHNT and CDR2 YYREEE (reference sequence). The CDR3, as DNA: TGTGCCAGCAACCCTGGGGCGAACACTGAAGCTTTCTTT. It translates to CASNPGANTEAFF.

V is TRBV6-5 and J is TRBJ2-2; the D gene is possibly TRBD2 (5 bases). Germline values: CDR1 MNHEY, CDR2 SVGAGI. The length of the CDR3 is 15 residues. V lost 2 bases and J 7 bases, leaving 14 bases between the germline ends. The CDR3 loop is CASSYTPGLSGELFF. Here the CDR3 DNA reads TGTGCCAGCAGTTACACGCCGGGGTTAAGCGGGGAGCTGTTTTTT.

A single count supports this clone. This chain joins TRBV7-2 and TRBJ2-1; 7 bases match TRBD2. The junction had 4 bases not matched to a gene; V was cut back by 4 bases and J by 7 bases. Per germline, CDR1 SGHTA and CDR2 FQGNSA. This CDR3 spans 13 amino acids. The CDR3, as DNA: TGTGCCAGCAGCTCCGGGAGGACTAATGAGCAGTTCTTC. It yields the protein CASSSGRTNEQFF.

The sample holds a few counts of this clone. The chain links TRBV5-6 to TRBJ1-3; D not certain. Trimming cost V 7 bases and J 4 bases, with 12 bases left between them. The CDR3 extends over 13 amino acids. The germline gives CDR1 SGHDT, CDR2 YYEEEE. The CDR3 DNA is TGTGCCAGCGCTCTCCGCCGCGGAAACACCATATATTTT. It specifies CASALRRGNTIYF.

This chain connects TRBV18 to TRBJ1-2; 10 bases are shared with TRBD1. The V segment lost 4 bases and the J segment 6 bases; nucleotides outside the gene matches: 5. Germline V gene sequence: CDR1 KGHSH, CDR2 LQKENI. The CDR3 has 14 amino acids. As DNA, the CDR3 is TGTGCCAGCTCACTTGACAGGGGGCAAAATGGCTACACCTTC. Protein sequence: CASSLDRGQNGYTF. Full variable domain (missing parts from reference TRBV18 and TRBJ1-2): NAGVMQNPRHLVRRRGQEARLRCSPMKGHSHVYWYRQLPEEGLKFMVYLQKENIIDESGMPKERFSAEFPKEGPSILRIQQVVRGDSAAYFCASSLDRGQNGYTFGSGTRLTVV.

The rearrangement joins TRBV6-1 to TRBJ2-1, with D unresolved. Per germline, CDR1 MNHNS and CDR2 SASEGT. The V end was cut by 0 bases, the J end by 0 bases, with 9 bases between. CDR3 length: 16 amino acids. In DNA form, the CDR3 reads TGTGCCAGCAGTGAAGCGCGTCTCCTCTCCTACAATGAGCAGTTCTTC. Its translation: CASSEARLLSYNEQFF.

This chain uses TRBV4-1 with TRBJ1-4, with unresolved D. The CDR3 extends over 14 amino acids. From germline, CDR1 is MGHRA and CDR2 YSYEKL. V was clipped by 4 bases and J by 4 bases, with 10 bases between them. CDR3 bases: TGCGCCAGCAGCCCCTTGGTCCGTAATGAAAAACTGTTTTTT. Translation gives CASSPLVRNEKLFF.

The gene calls are TRBV20-1 and TRBJ2-2; D is undetermined. There are 14 residues in the CDR3. CDR1 and CDR2 from the germline V gene are DFQATT and SNEGSKA (reference sequence). With 3 bases removed from V and 1 base from J, the gap between germline ends came to 9 bases. CDR3 protein: CSASSRENTGELFF. The CDR3 coding sequence is TGCAGTGCTAGTTCCCGCGAGAACACCGGGGAGCTGTTTTTT.

V and J are TRBV10-3 and TRBJ2-5; 9 bases fit TRBD1. There are 16 residues in the CDR3. Germline V gene data show CDR1 as ENHRY and CDR2 as SYGVKD. After removal of 4 bases from V and 5 bases from J, the junction contained 11 bases not matched to a gene. The CDR3 coding sequence is TGTGCCATCAGTGCGACAGGGGGATCCCTGATGGAGACCCAGTACTTC. The encoded protein is CAISATGGSLMETQYF.

This clone was seen a single time. The rearrangement joins TRBV2 to TRBJ2-1, with 7 bases that match TRBD2. This CDR3 has 17 amino acids. V lost 6 bases to trimming and J lost 3 bases; unmatched junction nucleotides: 14. Germline V gene sequence: CDR1 SNHLY, CDR2 FYNNEI. The CDR3 is CASSVGLVGIVYNEQFF. CDR3 bases: TGTGCCAGCAGCGTCGGACTAGTTGGTATAGTCTACAATGAGCAGTTCTTC.

This clone has a handful of counts. V usage is TRBV4-3 and J usage is TRBJ1-1; D unclear. Germline V gene data show CDR1 as LGHNA and CDR2 as YSLEER. The CDR3 is 14 amino acids. Trimming removed 1 base from V and 5 bases from J, with 11 bases in between. The CDR3 sequence is CASSQAPGGTEAFF. As DNA, the CDR3 is TGCGCCAGCAGCCAAGCGCCGGGAGGTACTGAAGCTTTCTTT.